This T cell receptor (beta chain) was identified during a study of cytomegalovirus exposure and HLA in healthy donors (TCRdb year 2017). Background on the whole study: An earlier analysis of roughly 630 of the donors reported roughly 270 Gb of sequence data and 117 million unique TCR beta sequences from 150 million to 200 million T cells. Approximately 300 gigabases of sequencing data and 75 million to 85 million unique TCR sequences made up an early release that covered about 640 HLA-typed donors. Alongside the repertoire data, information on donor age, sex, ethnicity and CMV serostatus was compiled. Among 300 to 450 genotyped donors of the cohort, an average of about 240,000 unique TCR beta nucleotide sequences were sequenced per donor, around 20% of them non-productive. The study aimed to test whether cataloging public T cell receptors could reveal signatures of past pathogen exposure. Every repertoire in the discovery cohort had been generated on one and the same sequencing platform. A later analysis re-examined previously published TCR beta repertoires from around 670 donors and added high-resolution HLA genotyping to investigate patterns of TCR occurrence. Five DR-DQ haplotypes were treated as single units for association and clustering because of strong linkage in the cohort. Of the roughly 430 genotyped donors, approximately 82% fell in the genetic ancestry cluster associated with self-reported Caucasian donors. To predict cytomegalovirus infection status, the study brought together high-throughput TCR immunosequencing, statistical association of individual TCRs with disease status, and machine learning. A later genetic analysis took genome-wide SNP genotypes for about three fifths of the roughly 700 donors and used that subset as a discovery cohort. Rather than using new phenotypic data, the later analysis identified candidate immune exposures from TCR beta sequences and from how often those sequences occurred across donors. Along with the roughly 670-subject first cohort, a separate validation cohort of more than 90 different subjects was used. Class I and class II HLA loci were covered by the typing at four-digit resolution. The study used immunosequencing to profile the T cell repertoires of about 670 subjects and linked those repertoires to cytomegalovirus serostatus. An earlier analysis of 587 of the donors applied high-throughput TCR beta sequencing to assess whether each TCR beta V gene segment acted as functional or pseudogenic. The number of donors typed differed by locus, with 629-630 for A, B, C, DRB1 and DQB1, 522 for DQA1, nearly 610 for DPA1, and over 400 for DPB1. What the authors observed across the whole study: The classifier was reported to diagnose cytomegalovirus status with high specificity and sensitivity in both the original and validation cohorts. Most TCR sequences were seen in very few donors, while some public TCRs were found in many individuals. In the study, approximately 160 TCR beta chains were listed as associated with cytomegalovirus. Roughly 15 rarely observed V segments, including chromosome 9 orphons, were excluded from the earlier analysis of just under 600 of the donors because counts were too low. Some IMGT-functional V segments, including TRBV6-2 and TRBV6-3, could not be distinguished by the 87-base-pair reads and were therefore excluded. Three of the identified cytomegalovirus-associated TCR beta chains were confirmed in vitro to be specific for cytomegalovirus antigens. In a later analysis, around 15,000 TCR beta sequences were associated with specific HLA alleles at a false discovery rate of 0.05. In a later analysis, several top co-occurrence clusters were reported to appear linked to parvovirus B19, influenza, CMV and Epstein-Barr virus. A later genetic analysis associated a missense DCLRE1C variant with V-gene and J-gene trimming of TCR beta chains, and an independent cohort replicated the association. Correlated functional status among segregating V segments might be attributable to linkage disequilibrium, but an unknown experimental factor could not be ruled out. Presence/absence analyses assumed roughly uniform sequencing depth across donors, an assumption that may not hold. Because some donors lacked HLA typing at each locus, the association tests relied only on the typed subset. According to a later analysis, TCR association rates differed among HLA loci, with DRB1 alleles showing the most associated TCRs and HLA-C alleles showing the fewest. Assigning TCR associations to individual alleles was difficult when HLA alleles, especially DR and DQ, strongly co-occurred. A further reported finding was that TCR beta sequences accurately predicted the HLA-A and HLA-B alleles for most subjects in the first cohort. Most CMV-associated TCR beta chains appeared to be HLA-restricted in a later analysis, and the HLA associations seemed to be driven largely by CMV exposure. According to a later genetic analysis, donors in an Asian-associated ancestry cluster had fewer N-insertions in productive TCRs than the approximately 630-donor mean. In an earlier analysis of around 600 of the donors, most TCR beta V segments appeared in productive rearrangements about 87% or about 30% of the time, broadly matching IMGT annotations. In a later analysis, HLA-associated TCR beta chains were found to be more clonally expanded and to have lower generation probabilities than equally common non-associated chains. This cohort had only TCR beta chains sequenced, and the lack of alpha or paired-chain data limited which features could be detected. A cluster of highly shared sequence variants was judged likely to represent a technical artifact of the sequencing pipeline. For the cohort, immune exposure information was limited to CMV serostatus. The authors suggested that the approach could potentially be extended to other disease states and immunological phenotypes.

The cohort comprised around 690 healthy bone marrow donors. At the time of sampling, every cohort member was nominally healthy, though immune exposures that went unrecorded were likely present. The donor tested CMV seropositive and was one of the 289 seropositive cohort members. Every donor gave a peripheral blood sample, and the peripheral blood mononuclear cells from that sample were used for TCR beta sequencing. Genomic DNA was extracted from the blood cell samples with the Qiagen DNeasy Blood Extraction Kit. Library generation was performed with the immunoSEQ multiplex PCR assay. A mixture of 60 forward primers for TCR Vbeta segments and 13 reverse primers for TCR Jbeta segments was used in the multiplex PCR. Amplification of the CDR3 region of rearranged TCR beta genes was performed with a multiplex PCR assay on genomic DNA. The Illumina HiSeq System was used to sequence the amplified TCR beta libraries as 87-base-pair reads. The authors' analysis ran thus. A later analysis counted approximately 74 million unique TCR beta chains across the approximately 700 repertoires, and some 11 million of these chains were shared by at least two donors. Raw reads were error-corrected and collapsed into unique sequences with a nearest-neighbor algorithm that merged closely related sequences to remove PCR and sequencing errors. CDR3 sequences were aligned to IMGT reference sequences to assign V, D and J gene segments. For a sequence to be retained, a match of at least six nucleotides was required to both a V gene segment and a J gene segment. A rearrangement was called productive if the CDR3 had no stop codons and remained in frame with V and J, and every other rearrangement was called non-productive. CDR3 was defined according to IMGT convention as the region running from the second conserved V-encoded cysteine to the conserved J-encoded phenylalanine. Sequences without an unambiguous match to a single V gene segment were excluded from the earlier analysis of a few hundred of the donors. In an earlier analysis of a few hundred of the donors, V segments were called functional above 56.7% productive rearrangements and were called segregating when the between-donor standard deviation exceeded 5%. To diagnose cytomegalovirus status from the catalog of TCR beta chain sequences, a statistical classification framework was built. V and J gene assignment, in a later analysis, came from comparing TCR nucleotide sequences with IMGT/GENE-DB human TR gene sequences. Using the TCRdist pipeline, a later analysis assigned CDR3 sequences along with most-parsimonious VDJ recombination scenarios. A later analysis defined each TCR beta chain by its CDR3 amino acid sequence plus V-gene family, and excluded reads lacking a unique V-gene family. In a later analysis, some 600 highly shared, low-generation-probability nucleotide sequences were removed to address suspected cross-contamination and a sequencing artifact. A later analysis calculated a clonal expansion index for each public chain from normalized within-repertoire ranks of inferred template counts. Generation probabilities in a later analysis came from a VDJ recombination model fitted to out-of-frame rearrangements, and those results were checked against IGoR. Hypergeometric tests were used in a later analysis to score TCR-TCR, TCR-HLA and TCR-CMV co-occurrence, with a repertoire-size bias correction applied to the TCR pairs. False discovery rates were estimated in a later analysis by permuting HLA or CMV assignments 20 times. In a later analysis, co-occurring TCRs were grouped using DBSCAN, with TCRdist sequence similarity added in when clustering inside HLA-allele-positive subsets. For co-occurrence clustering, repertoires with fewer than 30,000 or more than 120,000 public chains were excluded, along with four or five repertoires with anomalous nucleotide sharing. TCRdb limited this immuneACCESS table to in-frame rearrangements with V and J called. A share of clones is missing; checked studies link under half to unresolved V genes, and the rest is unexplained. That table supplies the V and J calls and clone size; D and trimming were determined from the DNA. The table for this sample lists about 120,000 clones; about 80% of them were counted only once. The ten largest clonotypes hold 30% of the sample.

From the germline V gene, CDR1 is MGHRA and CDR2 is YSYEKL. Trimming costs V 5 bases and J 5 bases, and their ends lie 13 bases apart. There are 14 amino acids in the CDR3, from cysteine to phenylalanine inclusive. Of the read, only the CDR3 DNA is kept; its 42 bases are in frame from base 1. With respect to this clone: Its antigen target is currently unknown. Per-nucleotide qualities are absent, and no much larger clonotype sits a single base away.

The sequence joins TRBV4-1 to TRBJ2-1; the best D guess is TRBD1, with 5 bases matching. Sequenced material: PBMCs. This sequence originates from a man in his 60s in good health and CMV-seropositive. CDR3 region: CASSSGITNNEQFF. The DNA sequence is TGCGCCAGCAGCTCAGGGATTACAAACAATGAGCAGTTCTTC.